These 27 T cell receptor beta chains originate from one sample sequenced in a study of blood T cell repertoires in COVID-19. The protocol was immunoSEQ multiplex PCR, while the TCRdb copy is restricted to in-frame clones and leaves out a portion. The sample lists 150,000 or so clones, about 90% seen once, with 0.5% to 0.55% in the top ten. Sequencing used peripheral blood. These receptor sequences come from a man aged 50-60 years with acute or convalescent COVID-19.

The chain carries TRBV7-9 and TRBJ2-1, with 10 bases fitting TRBD2. The CDR3 sequence is 19 residues long. Trimming at V came to 0 bases and at J to 10 bases, leaving 18 bases not matched to a gene. The V gene's germline CDR1 is SEHNR and CDR2 FQNEAQ (reference sequence). In nucleotides, the CDR3 is TGTGCCAGCAGCTTAGCGGCTAGCGGGAGCCTGATTGGCAATCGGGAGCAGTTCTTC. As protein: CASSLAASGSLIGNREQFF.

The chain employs TRBV7-2 and TRBJ2-1, with 8 nucleotides matching TRBD1. V lost 4 bases to trimming and J lost 6 bases; unmatched junction nucleotides: 5. Germline values: CDR1 SGHTA, CDR2 FQGNSA. This CDR3 contains 14 residues. The CDR3 DNA reads as TGTGCCAGCAGCTCGCAGGGGGCGTTCAATGAGCAGTTCTTC. It encodes CASSSQGAFNEQFF. The variable domain in full, completed from reference TRBV7-2 and TRBJ2-1, reads GAGVSQSPSNKVTEKGKDVELRCDPISGHTALYWYRQSLGQGLEFLIYFQGNSAPDKSGLPSDRFSAERTGGSVSTLTIQRTQQEDSAVYLCASSSQGAFNEQFFGPGTRLTVL.

V is TRBV28 and J is TRBJ1-2; perhaps TRBD1 as D (5 bases). Trimming left V 4 bases short and J 5 bases short, with 17 bases between. CDR3 length: 15 amino acids. Germline V lookup: CDR1 MDHEN, CDR2 SYDVKM. The CDR3 nucleotides are TGTGCCAGCAGTTCGAGCCGGCAGGGTCGATATGGCTACACCTTC. It is translated as CASSSSRQGRYGYTF.

Only one count was recorded for this clone. This chain joins TRBV20-1 and TRBJ2-5, with 12 bases matching TRBD1. V dropped 3 bases and J dropped 0; count of bases not matched to a gene: 5. This CDR3 region has 16 residues. Germline V gene sequence: CDR1 DFQATT, CDR2 SNEGSKA (reference sequence). This CDR3 is CSASGTGGWYQETQYF. For the CDR3, the DNA is TGCAGTGCTAGTGGGACAGGGGGCTGGTACCAAGAGACCCAGTACTTC.

This chain links TRBV2 with TRBJ2-7; 15 positions match TRBD2. The CDR3 sequence is 16 residues long. Germline lookup yields CDR1 SNHLY and CDR2 FYNNEI. V shed 5 bases and J 6 bases; nucleotides not matched to a gene: 8. Here the CDR3 reads CASSRTSGRGIVEQYF. The CDR3 nucleotides read TGTGCCAGCAGTCGGACTAGCGGGAGGGGGATAGTCGAGCAGTACTTC.

V usage is TRBV4-1 and J usage is TRBJ2-5; 10 nucleotides line up with TRBD1. Per germline, CDR1 MGHRA and CDR2 YSYEKL. The CDR3 has 16 amino acids. Trimming at V came to 4 bases and at J to 5 bases, leaving 10 bases not matched to a gene. In DNA form, the CDR3 reads TGCGCCAGCAGCCCCTGGGACAGGGGAGGTGGTGAGACCCAGTACTTC. The encoded protein is CASSPWDRGGGETQYF.

This rearrangement joins TRBV11-2 to TRBJ2-5; the match to TRBD2 covers 10 bases. The CDR3 loop spans 16 amino acids. The V gene's germline CDR1 is SGHAT and CDR2 FQNNGV. V shed 5 bases, J shed 5 bases, and the junction held 11 bases outside the gene matches. CDR3 residues: CASSQPSGGARETQYF. The CDR3 nucleotides read TGTGCCAGCAGCCAGCCCAGCGGGGGGGCCCGGGAGACCCAGTACTTC.

This chain joins TRBV12-3 or TRBV12-4 and TRBJ1-3; tentatively, D is TRBD1 (5 bases). Trimming took off 5 bases at V and 12 bases at J, with 14 bases between the two ends. The CDR3 sequence is 12 residues long. The CDR3 DNA reads as TGTGCCAGCAGTGGGGCTGGAGACATCATATATTTT. Its translation: CASSGAGDIIYF.

This chain uses TRBV12-3 or TRBV12-4 with TRBJ2-3; no definite D call. V was trimmed by 3 bases and J by 2 bases, leaving 6 bases between them. The CDR3 contains 13 residues. CDR3 in DNA: TGTGCCAGCAGTTTGGCCTCCACAGATACGCAGTATTTT. Translated: CASSLASTDTQYF.

This chain links TRBV5-1 with TRBJ2-3; D is perhaps TRBD2 (6 bases). Per germline, CDR1 SGHRS and CDR2 YFSETQ. This CDR3 comprises 19 residues. The V and J ends lost 3 bases and 2 bases respectively, with 25 bases between them. For the CDR3, the DNA is TGCGCCAGCAGCTCGACTCCGGAGGTGCGGGGCTACCCCACAGATACGCAGTATTTT. The encoded protein is CASSSTPEVRGYPTDTQYF.

V is TRBV12-3 or TRBV12-4 and J is TRBJ1-2, with a weak D call TRBD1 (6 bases). Trimming took off 5 bases at V and 8 bases at J, with 12 bases between the two ends. The CDR3 covers 12 residues. The CDR3 here is CASSPTGEGYTF. The CDR3 bases are TGTGCCAGCAGTCCGACAGGCGAGGGCTACACCTTC.

The chain joins TRBV15 to TRBJ1-5; 8 bases map to TRBD1. Germline V lookup: CDR1 LNHNV, CDR2 YYDKDF (reference sequence). The CDR3 runs to 16 residues. V was pared by 0 bases and J by 6 bases, with 7 bases of the junction left unmatched. The DNA for the CDR3 is TGTGCCACCAGCAGAGACGCCAGGGGGCGAGCTCAGCCCCAGCATTTT. Amino acid sequence: CATSRDARGRAQPQHF.

The chain couples TRBV7-9 to TRBJ1-2, with unresolved D. CDR1 is SEHNR and CDR2 is FQNEAQ in the germline V gene (reference sequence). The length of the CDR3 is 13 residues. V lost 4 bases and J lost 3, with 9 bases in between. The CDR3 DNA reads TGTGCCAGCAGCTCCGGGAAAGACTATGGCTACACCTTC. This sequence encodes CASSSGKDYGYTF.

The chain carries TRBV27 and TRBJ1-1; TRBD1 matches at 7 bases. Germline CDR1 and CDR2: MNHEY and SMNVEV (reference sequence). V shed 6 bases and J 0 bases; nucleotides not matched to a gene: 7. CDR3 length: 15 residues. The CDR3 bases are TGTGCCAGCAGAGGGGGCGTAAGAGTGAACACTGAAGCTTTCTTT. Amino acid sequence: CASRGGVRVNTEAFF.

The gene calls are TRBV5-1 and TRBJ2-1; 9 nucleotides match TRBD1. This CDR3 is 18 amino acids long. Germline CDR1 and CDR2: SGHRS and YFSETQ. V dropped 2 bases and J dropped 3; count of bases not matched to a gene: 12. The CDR3, as DNA: TGCGCCAGCAGCTTACGACTCGAGGGGACAGGGCTCTACAATGAGCAGTTCTTC. Its translation: CASSLRLEGTGLYNEQFF.

The J gene is TRBJ2-7, the V gene TRBV30; D is ambiguous. Germline CDR1 GTSNPN, CDR2 SVGIG (reference sequence). V lost 3 bases and J lost 0, with 15 bases in between. The CDR3 spans 15 residues. This CDR3 is CAWRAGLYSSYEQYF. The CDR3 DNA sequence: TGTGCCTGGAGGGCTGGGCTTTACTCCTCCTACGAGCAGTACTTC.

This chain links TRBV7-3 with TRBJ2-6, with D maybe TRBD2 (5 bases). Germline lookup yields CDR1 SGHTA and CDR2 FQGTGA. Trimming pared 4 bases from V and 4 bases from J, leaving 8 bases between. The CDR3 length is 14 residues. The CDR3 sequence: CASSSGGGANVLTF. In DNA, the CDR3 is TGTGCCAGCAGCTCCGGCGGGGGGGCCAACGTCCTGACTTTC.

The rearrangement links TRBV2 to TRBJ2-1; 12 nucleotides agree with TRBD1. J was trimmed by 6 bases and V by 1 base; bases with no gene match: 4. The germline gives CDR1 SNHLY, CDR2 FYNNEI. The CDR3 length is 16 residues. CDR3 loop: CASSEGDRGHRNEQFF. The CDR3 DNA is TGTGCCAGCAGTGAAGGGGACAGGGGGCACCGCAATGAGCAGTTCTTC.

The V gene is TRBV9, the J gene TRBJ1-1; a possible D gene is TRBD1 (5 bases). V was clipped by 4 bases and J by 1 base, with 8 bases between them. There are 13 residues in the CDR3. Per the germline V gene, CDR1 is SGDLS and CDR2 is YYNGEE. The DNA of the CDR3 is TGTGCCAGCAGCCCCACAGGGAACACTGAAGCTTTCTTT. Encoded protein: CASSPTGNTEAFF.

The rearrangement links TRBV5-4 to TRBJ1-2; 9 bases match TRBD1. The CDR3 contains 15 residues. From germline, CDR1 is SGHNT and CDR2 YYREEE (reference sequence). V was pared by 4 bases and J by 2 bases, with 6 bases of the junction left unmatched. This CDR3 is CASSIGQGWNYGYTF. CDR3 in DNA: TGTGCCAGCAGCATTGGACAGGGGTGGAACTATGGCTACACCTTC.

This clone has only one observation. The chain joins TRBV10-3 to TRBJ2-7; 8 bases are shared with TRBD1. Germline assignment: CDR1 ENHRY and CDR2 SYGVKD. The trim removed 4 bases at V and 0 bases at J, leaving 2 bases unmatched. The length of the CDR3 is 14 residues. In DNA, the CDR3 is TGTGCCATCAGTGGGACAGGGATCTCCTACGAGCAGTACGTC. This codes for CAISGTGISYEQYV.

V and J are TRBV5-1 and TRBJ2-1, with TRBD2 matching 9 bases. Trimming removed 4 bases from V and 7 bases from J; junction bases left unmatched: 6. The germline gives CDR1 SGHRS, CDR2 YFSETQ. The CDR3 loop spans 14 amino acids. CDR3 in DNA: TGCGCCAGCAGCCCTCCTAGCGGGATTAATGAGCAGTTCTTC. Translating gives CASSPPSGINEQFF.

The chain joins TRBV4-2 to TRBJ2-1; TRBD1 agrees at 7 bases. Germline CDR1 LGHNA, CDR2 YNFKEQ. The length of the CDR3 is 13 residues. The trim removed 5 bases at V and 8 bases at J, leaving 6 bases unmatched. This chain's CDR3 is CASSSQGKDEQFF. In DNA, the CDR3 is TGTGCCAGCAGCTCACAGGGGAAGGATGAGCAGTTCTTC.

J is TRBJ2-1 and V is TRBV11-1; TRBD2 might be the D (6 bases). The germline V gene encodes CDR1 SGHAT and CDR2 FQDESV (reference sequence). The CDR3 sequence is 15 residues long. Trimming removed 1 base at V and 2 bases at J, with 9 bases between. The CDR3 sequence is CASSLVPGAYNEQFF. In nucleotides, the CDR3 is TGTGCCAGCAGCTTAGTGCCGGGGGCCTACAATGAGCAGTTCTTC.

V and J are TRBV9 and TRBJ1-5; weak D call: TRBD1 (6 bases). Germline V gives CDR1 SGDLS, CDR2 YYNGEE. V lost 0 bases and J 7 bases, leaving 8 bases between the germline ends. This CDR3 is 13 amino acids long. The CDR3: CASSVAGEQPQHF. The CDR3 DNA is TGTGCCAGCAGCGTAGCAGGGGAACAGCCCCAGCATTTT.

This clone was counted only a few times. The rearrangement joins TRBV19 to TRBJ1-3; D not resolved. Deletions cut 3 bases from V and 0 bases from J, with 9 bases between. The CDR3 is made up of 15 amino acids. Germline V gene data show CDR1 as LNHDA and CDR2 as SQIVND (reference sequence). The CDR3 coding sequence is TGTGCCAGTAGTATCAACTTTTACTCTGGAAACACCATATATTTT. This encodes CASSINFYSGNTIYF. Variable domain in full (rest from reference TRBV19 and TRBJ1-3): DGGITQSPKYLFRKEGQNVTLSCEQNLNHDAMYWYRQDPGQGLRLIYYSQIVNDFQKGDIAEGYSVSREKKESFPLTVTSAQKNPTAFYLCASSINFYSGNTIYFGEGSWLTVV.

The rearrangement joins TRBV10-3 to TRBJ2-5; possibly TRBD2 for D (6 bases). The CDR3 contains 11 residues. V was cut by 6 bases and J by 4 bases, with 6 bases left in between. The germline CDR1 and CDR2 sequences are ENHRY and SYGVKD. The CDR3 DNA reads as TGTGCCATCAGCGGGAGAGAGACCCAGTACTTC. It specifies CAISGRETQYF.